These 22 T cell receptor beta chains share one sample of origin, sequenced in a study of metastatic and nonmetastatic thyroid tumors. TCRdb re-called clones via MiXCR from the PCR reads. The sample yields some 8,400 clones, approximately 44% seen once. Every patient underwent thyroid surgery untreated. The specimen sequenced was tumor tissue. These TCRs come from a male donor with papillary thyroid cancer or a benign thyroid nodule (not recorded which). Some clones in this sample may be carry-over from other donors' samples.

The V gene is TRBV29-1, the J gene TRBJ2-7; TRBD2 aligns across 10 bases. Trimming took 1 base from V and 3 from J; bases not matched to a gene: 6. The CDR3 is made up of 15 amino acids. Germline V CDR1 and CDR2: SQVTM, ANQGSEA. For the CDR3, the DNA is TGCAGCGTTGAAGGAGGAACTAGCGGGGTCTACGAGCAGTACTTC. Translated: CSVEGGTSGVYEQYF.

The chain uses TRBV7-9 and TRBJ1-1; possible D gene TRBD1, 6 bases. Germline V lookup: CDR1 SEHNR, CDR2 FQNEAQ (reference sequence). CDR3 size: 13 residues. The V end lost 5 bases, the J end lost 11 bases, and 18 bases lay between the germline ends. The CDR3 sequence is CASSPTATGRAFF. Here the CDR3 DNA reads TGTGCCAGCAGCCCGACAGCGACAGGTAGGGCTTTCTTT.

In DNA, the CDR3 is TGTGCCAGCAGCTTATTGTCGCCTTTTGGGGACGGCGCCTACGAGCAGTACTTC. Its translation is CASSLLSPFGDGAYEQYF. The V gene is TRBV13, the J gene TRBJ2-7; D is perhaps TRBD1 or TRBD2 (5 bases each). This CDR3 spans 18 amino acids. Trimming cost V 2 bases and J 2 bases, with 22 bases left between them. The germline V gene has CDR1 PRHDT and CDR2 FYEKMQ (reference sequence).

This clone was detected many times. Possible read error: a much larger clone is one base away. This sequence joins TRBV7-9 and TRBJ1-1; unclear D gene. This CDR3 has 8 residues. Germline V gene lookup returns CDR1 SEHNR and CDR2 FQNEAQ (reference sequence). CDR3 sequence (DNA): TGTAGCCTTGATGGAGCTTTCTTT. Its protein is CSLDGAFF.

The chain uses TRBV7-3 and TRBJ2-1; 8 nucleotides agree with TRBD2. V lost 5 bases and J lost 4; bases outside the gene matches: 7. This CDR3 region has 15 residues. Germline-derived CDR1 and CDR2 are SGHTA and FQGTGA. The CDR3 nucleotides are TGTGCCAGCAGCCCCTTAGCGGGGAGGTACAATGAGCAGTTCTTC. It translates to CASSPLAGRYNEQFF.

This clone has just a few counts. The chain has TRBV28 and TRBJ2-1; D gene ambiguous. V dropped 4 bases and J dropped 6 bases, with 13 bases sitting between them. This CDR3 comprises 14 residues. Germline V gives CDR1 MDHEN, CDR2 SYDVKM. The CDR3 DNA follows: TGTGCCAGCAGTTCGACCGGACGGACCAATGAGCAGTTCTTC. Protein product: CASSSTGRTNEQFF.

The V and J genes are TRBV6-1 and TRBJ2-2; D could derive from TRBD1 or TRBD2 (5 bases each). Germline values: CDR1 MNHNS, CDR2 SASEGT. V lost 5 bases, J lost 5 bases, and 18 bases lay in between. This CDR3 region has 16 residues. CDR3 bases: TGTGCCAGCAGTAGGAGTGCCGGGACGGGGACCGGGGAGCTGTTTTTT. Its protein is CASSRSAGTGTGELFF.

The chain has TRBV9 and TRBJ1-3, with 7 bases identical to TRBD1. The CDR3 is 16 amino acids. The germline V gene has CDR1 SGDLS and CDR2 YYNGEE. The ends lost 0 bases at V and 4 bases at J; junction bases unmatched: 7. The CDR3 here is CASSVGQGVYGNTIYF. The CDR3 coding sequence is TGTGCCAGCAGCGTAGGACAGGGAGTATACGGAAACACCATATATTTT.

The chain links TRBV11-3 to TRBJ1-1; D is perhaps TRBD1 (5 bases). The CDR3 is 13 residues long. Germline V gives CDR1 SGHNT, CDR2 YENEEA. The V end was cut by 1 base, the J end by 4 bases, with 7 bases between. The CDR3 sequence is CASSLVQGTEAFF. CDR3 sequence (DNA): TGTGCCAGCAGCTTAGTCCAGGGCACTGAAGCTTTCTTT.

This clone was observed at least ten times. The chain recombines TRBV5-4 with TRBJ2-3, with TRBD1 identical over 7 bases. The J segment lost 1 base and the V segment lost 6 bases, leaving 5 bases of the junction unmatched. The CDR3 loop spans 14 amino acids. Per germline, CDR1 SGHNT and CDR2 YYREEE (reference sequence). The CDR3 reads CASTSGQGTDTQYF. CDR3 DNA: TGTGCCAGCACCTCCGGACAGGGCACAGATACGCAGTATTTT.

The CDR3 DNA follows: TGTGCCAGCAGCCCTGGGGGGGCAGATACGCAGTATTTT. Translated: CASSPGGADTQYF. This chain joins TRBV11-3 and TRBJ2-3; 7 nucleotides match TRBD2. Germline CDR1 SGHNT, CDR2 YENEEA. V lost 5 bases to trimming and J lost 4 bases; unmatched junction nucleotides: 3. CDR3 size: 13 residues.

Ten or more counts support this clone. A much larger clone lies one base from this, so it may be a read error. This chain joins TRBV30 and TRBJ1-5; D perhaps matches TRBD1 (5 bases). The V end lost 3 bases, the J end lost 7 bases, and 13 bases lay between the germline ends. This CDR3 has 13 residues. Germline V CDR1 and CDR2: GTSNPN, SVGIG (reference sequence). This CDR3 reads CAWSPDRGQPQHF. DNA for the CDR3: TGTGCCTGGAGCCCCGACAGAGGCCAGCCCCAGCATTTT.

The chain employs TRBV18 and TRBJ2-3, with D hard to call. This CDR3 contains 14 residues. Germline V gives CDR1 KGHSH, CDR2 LQKENI. V was clipped by 2 bases and J by 1 base, with 7 bases between them. DNA for the CDR3: TGTGCCAGCTCACCAGGACCCCGCACAGATACGCAGTATTTT. Encoded protein: CASSPGPRTDTQYF.

The chain recombines TRBV5-1 with TRBJ2-2; possibly TRBD1 or TRBD2 for D (5 bases each). V was shortened by 3 bases and J by 1 base, with 10 bases between the two germline ends. The germline V gene has CDR1 SGHRS and CDR2 YFSETQ. The CDR3 runs to 15 residues. The CDR3 DNA reads TGCGCCAGCAGCTGGGGGACGGTGAACACCGGGGAGCTGTTTTTT. The encoded protein is CASSWGTVNTGELFF. Based on the CDR3 plus reference TRBV5-1 and TRBJ2-2, the full variable domain is KAGVTQTPRYLIKTRGQQVTLSCSPISGHRSVSWYQQTPGQGLQFLFEYFSETQRNKGNFPGRFSGRQFSNSRSEMNVSTLELGDSALYLCASSWGTVNTGELFFGEGSRLTVL.

This chain uses TRBV20-1 with TRBJ1-6; 11 bases are shared with TRBD1. V shed 5 bases, J shed 7 bases, and the junction held 10 bases outside the gene matches. CDR1 is DFQATT, CDR2 SNEGSKA, per germline (reference sequence). The CDR3 runs 16 residues. The CDR3 loop reads CSARKAGQGGNSPLHF. Written as DNA, the CDR3 is TGCAGTGCTCGAAAGGCGGGACAGGGGGGGAATTCACCCCTCCACTTT.

This clone occurred a few times. This chain links TRBV28 with TRBJ1-1, with D maybe TRBD1 (5 bases). The V end was cut by 8 bases, the J end by 5 bases, with 15 bases between. Per the germline V gene, CDR1 is MDHEN and CDR2 is SYDVKM. The CDR3 is 13 amino acids. The CDR3 nucleotides read TGTGCCAGCCGAATTAGGGGAAGGACTGAAGCTTTCTTT. Protein: CASRIRGRTEAFF. The full variable domain, rest sourced from reference TRBV28 and TRBJ1-1, is DVKVTQSSRYLVKRTGEKVFLECVQDMDHENMFWYRQDPGLGLRLIYFSYDVKMKEKGDIPEGYSVSREKKERFSLILESASTNQTSMYLCASRIRGRTEAFFGQGTRLTVV.

V and J are TRBV13 and TRBJ2-3; D is perhaps TRBD1 (5 bases). CDR3 length: 15 amino acids. Germline CDR1 reads PRHDT; CDR2 reads FYEKMQ (reference sequence). V lost 2 bases and J lost 0, with 9 bases in between. CDR3 sequence (DNA): TGTGCCAGCAGCTTATCAGGGATGAGCACAGATACGCAGTATTTT. This codes for CASSLSGMSTDTQYF.

In this sample, this clone turned up once. The rearrangement links TRBV11-3 to TRBJ2-2; D unclear. V dropped 1 base and J dropped 3 bases, with 9 bases sitting between them. Germline lookup yields CDR1 SGHNT and CDR2 YENEEA. The CDR3 spans 15 residues. The DNA of the CDR3 is TGTGCCAGCAGCTTAGGTGGCGGCGACACCGGGGAGCTGTTTTTT. Its translation is CASSLGGGDTGELFF.

The CDR3 region is CASSYSRTGSTEAFF. CDR3 DNA: TGTGCCAGCAGTTACTCGCGGACAGGGAGTACTGAAGCTTTCTTT. The chain links TRBV6-2 or TRBV6-3 to TRBJ1-1, with 8 bases aligning to TRBD1. The CDR3 length is 15 residues. Unmatched junction bases numbered 5, after V lost 0 bases and J lost 5 bases. CDR1 is MNHEY, CDR2 SVGEGT, per germline.

The V and J genes are TRBV14 and TRBJ1-2, with TRBD1 matching 7 bases. CDR1 is SGHDN, CDR2 FVKESK, per germline. CDR3 length: 13 residues. The V segment lost 4 bases and the J segment 12 bases; nucleotides outside the gene matches: 11. The CDR3 bases are TGTGCCAGCAGCCGCACCAGGGGGGAGAGACACACCTTC. Amino acid sequence: CASSRTRGERHTF.

The chain employs TRBV20-1 and TRBJ2-7; D might be TRBD1 or TRBD2, each matching 6 bases. V was clipped by 3 bases and J by 0 bases, with 12 bases between them. Germline V gene sequence: CDR1 DFQATT, CDR2 SNEGSKA (reference sequence). The CDR3 extends over 14 amino acids. As DNA, the CDR3 is TGCAGTGCTAGGGGGGCCGGGGGCTCCTACGAGCAGTACTTC. Protein: CSARGAGGSYEQYF.

Regarding this clone: One end of the junction fails to match germline, which may point to a read error. The V and J genes are TRBV5-8 and TRBJ1-2; D perhaps matches TRBD1 (5 bases). The CDR3 runs 13 residues. Germline V lookup: CDR1 SGHTS, CDR2 YDEGEE. The CDR3 sequence is CAGSTDTSGSYTF. The CDR3 nucleotides are TGTGCCGGCAGCACGGACACATCGGGGAGCTACACCTTC.